The rows below give T cell receptor beta chains drawn from one sample of a study of graft-versus-host responses after intestinal transplantation. Clones were read by immunoSEQ multiplex PCR, and TCRdb kept only the in-frame ones, dropping some. In the table there are 130,000 to 150,000 clones, around 90% of which are singletons. No cognate antigen is known for these TCRs. This specimen consisted of unstimulated CD4+ T cells sorted from spleen or lymph node cells, obtained before intestinal transplant. Source of these receptors: a human donor who received an intestinal transplant. The conserved cysteine and the conserved F or W are not part of the CDR3 here. Each record gives: CDR3 protein, clone size, V gene, J gene, CDR3 length. Clone size is shown for a subset of rows, as once, few, many or a class of expanded clone.

CDR3 protein: ASSLEISGTLLAF
clone size: .
V gene: TRBV7-6
J gene: TRBJ1-1
CDR3 length: 13

CDR3 protein: ASSLRRQQGLLSYNEQF
clone size: once
V gene: TRBV5-1
J gene: TRBJ2-1
CDR3 length: 17

CDR3 protein: ASSIGETNQPQH
clone size: .
V gene: TRBV19
J gene: TRBJ1-5
CDR3 length: 12

CDR3 protein: SARDYNEQF
clone size: .
V gene: TRBV20-1
J gene: TRBJ2-1
CDR3 length: 9

CDR3 protein: AWSPGGKPQH
clone size: .
V gene: TRBV30
J gene: TRBJ1-5
CDR3 length: 10

CDR3 protein: ASSLGYQETQY
clone size: .
V gene: TRBV7-3
J gene: TRBJ2-5
CDR3 length: 11

CDR3 protein: ASSLNGGRGNTEAF
clone size: .
V gene: TRBV7-6
J gene: TRBJ1-1
CDR3 length: 14

CDR3 protein: ASSLSWTAANYGYT
clone size: .
V gene: TRBV11-2
J gene: TRBJ1-2
CDR3 length: 14

CDR3 protein: ASSWREVTGELF
clone size: .
V gene: TRBV28
J gene: TRBJ2-2
CDR3 length: 12

CDR3 protein: ASSPAGGHSDEQF
clone size: once
V gene: TRBV18
J gene: TRBJ2-1
CDR3 length: 13

CDR3 protein: ASTLPLPRGGELF
clone size: .
V gene: TRBV5-1
J gene: TRBJ2-2
CDR3 length: 13

CDR3 protein: ASSLKSGGVGTGELF
clone size: .
V gene: TRBV11-2
J gene: TRBJ2-2
CDR3 length: 15

CDR3 protein: ASSFLGALNTEAF
clone size: .
V gene: TRBV28
J gene: TRBJ1-1
CDR3 length: 13

CDR3 protein: ASSSTPGTQY
clone size: .
V gene: TRBV7-6
J gene: TRBJ2-3
CDR3 length: 10

CDR3 protein: ASSYDRENTEAF
clone size: .
V gene: TRBV6-5
J gene: TRBJ1-1
CDR3 length: 12

CDR3 protein: ASSKSGVAGELF
clone size: .
V gene: TRBV7-9
J gene: TRBJ2-2
CDR3 length: 12

CDR3 protein: ASSYQAGSSYEQY
clone size: .
V gene: TRBV6-5
J gene: .
CDR3 length: 13

CDR3 protein: ASSVYLDRSFNEQF
clone size: .
V gene: TRBV28
J gene: TRBJ2-1
CDR3 length: 14

CDR3 protein: ASSQDVGGPGANVLT
clone size: .
V gene: TRBV4-1
J gene: TRBJ2-6
CDR3 length: 15

CDR3 protein: ASSVDQTTQY
clone size: .
V gene: TRBV9
J gene: TRBJ2-3
CDR3 length: 10

CDR3 protein: ASSGTSWEEQF
clone size: .
V gene: TRBV28
J gene: TRBJ2-1
CDR3 length: 11

CDR3 protein: ASIFLQGDAYEQY
clone size: .
V gene: TRBV6-5
J gene: TRBJ2-7
CDR3 length: 13

CDR3 protein: ASSSGDVNSNQPQH
clone size: .
V gene: TRBV7-2
J gene: TRBJ1-5
CDR3 length: 14

CDR3 protein: AWSRDTSNEKLF
clone size: .
V gene: TRBV30
J gene: TRBJ1-4
CDR3 length: 12

CDR3 protein: ASSLPSGSYEQY
clone size: .
V gene: TRBV5-1
J gene: TRBJ2-7
CDR3 length: 12

CDR3 protein: ASSLDVSGNTIY
clone size: .
V gene: TRBV5-1
J gene: TRBJ1-3
CDR3 length: 12

CDR3 protein: ASSTRQGPFSGANVLT
clone size: .
V gene: TRBV19
J gene: TRBJ2-6
CDR3 length: 16

CDR3 protein: ASSEYTSGRGDEQY
clone size: once
V gene: TRBV25-1
J gene: TRBJ2-7
CDR3 length: 14

CDR3 protein: ASSQDIGGGAQY
clone size: .
V gene: TRBV4-3
J gene: TRBJ2-5
CDR3 length: 12

CDR3 protein: ASSIDGVYVQF
clone size: .
V gene: TRBV19
J gene: TRBJ2-1
CDR3 length: 11

CDR3 protein: ASHPNRGRVVGEQF
clone size: .
V gene: TRBV7-9
J gene: TRBJ2-1
CDR3 length: 14

CDR3 protein: ASSPVAGGGETQY
clone size: .
V gene: TRBV5-1
J gene: TRBJ2-5
CDR3 length: 13

CDR3 protein: AISVTGQETQY
clone size: .
V gene: TRBV10-3
J gene: TRBJ2-5
CDR3 length: 11

CDR3 protein: ASSAPGTKYDEQF
clone size: .
V gene: TRBV9
J gene: TRBJ2-1
CDR3 length: 13

CDR3 protein: ASSLLAGALGEQY
clone size: once
V gene: TRBV6-5
J gene: TRBJ2-7
CDR3 length: 13

CDR3 protein: ASSLMSGVETQY
clone size: .
V gene: TRBV7-6
J gene: TRBJ2-5
CDR3 length: 12

CDR3 protein: ASSHNLQGAHTQY
clone size: .
V gene: TRBV14
J gene: TRBJ2-3
CDR3 length: 13

CDR3 protein: ASSNRWLAGGPDEGEQY
clone size: .
V gene: TRBV21-1
J gene: TRBJ2-7
CDR3 length: 17

CDR3 protein: ASSPLPGHPYEQY
clone size: .
V gene: TRBV19
J gene: .
CDR3 length: 13

CDR3 protein: ASSSRTGTEAF
clone size: .
V gene: TRBV11-3
J gene: TRBJ1-1
CDR3 length: 11

CDR3 protein: ASSLEGGFNYGYT
clone size: .
V gene: TRBV27
J gene: TRBJ1-2
CDR3 length: 13

CDR3 protein: ASSRQSADYEQY
clone size: .
V gene: TRBV6-5
J gene: TRBJ2-7
CDR3 length: 12

CDR3 protein: AWSRRTGAGNTIY
clone size: once
V gene: TRBV30
J gene: TRBJ1-3
CDR3 length: 13

CDR3 protein: SVDGVGEKLF
clone size: once
V gene: TRBV29-1
J gene: TRBJ1-4
CDR3 length: 10

CDR3 protein: ASSPTRTDTQY
clone size: .
V gene: TRBV14
J gene: TRBJ2-3
CDR3 length: 11

CDR3 protein: ASSLPRTGDNSPLH
clone size: once
V gene: TRBV18
J gene: TRBJ1-6
CDR3 length: 14

CDR3 protein: ASSALIAGGPTDTQY
clone size: .
V gene: TRBV18
J gene: TRBJ2-3
CDR3 length: 15